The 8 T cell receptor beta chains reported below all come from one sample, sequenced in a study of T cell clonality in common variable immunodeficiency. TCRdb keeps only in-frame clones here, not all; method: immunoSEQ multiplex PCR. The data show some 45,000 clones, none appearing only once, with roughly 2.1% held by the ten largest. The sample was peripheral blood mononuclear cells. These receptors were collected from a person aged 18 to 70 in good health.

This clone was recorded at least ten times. This CDR3 is CSDRWVPLHF. The sequenced part of the CDR3 DNA is TGCAGTGACAGGTGGGTACCC. The chain combines TRBV20-1 with TRBJ1-6; tentative D call: TRBD1 (5 bases). The read finishes 3 residues shy of the CDR3 end, and the germline J gene is used to complete it. V was cut by 7 bases and J by 12 bases, with 10 bases left in between. Germline V gene data show CDR1 as DFQATT and CDR2 as SNEGSKA (reference sequence). This CDR3 contains 10 residues.

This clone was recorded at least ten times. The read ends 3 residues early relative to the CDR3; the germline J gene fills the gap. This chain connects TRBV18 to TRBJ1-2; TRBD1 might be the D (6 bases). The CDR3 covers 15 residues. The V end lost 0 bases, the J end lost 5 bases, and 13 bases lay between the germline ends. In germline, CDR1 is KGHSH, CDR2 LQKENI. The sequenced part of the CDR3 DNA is TGTGCCAGCTCACCACCGGCCAGGGGAGAATATGGC. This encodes CASSPPARGEYG. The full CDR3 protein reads CASSPPARGEYGYTF.

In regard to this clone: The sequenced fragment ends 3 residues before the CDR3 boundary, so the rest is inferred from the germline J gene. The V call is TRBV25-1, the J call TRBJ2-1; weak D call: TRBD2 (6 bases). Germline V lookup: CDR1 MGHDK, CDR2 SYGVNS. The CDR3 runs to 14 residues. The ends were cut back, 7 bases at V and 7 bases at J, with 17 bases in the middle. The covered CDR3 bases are TGTGCCAGCATCGTCGACGGGGGTAGGAATGAG. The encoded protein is CASIVDGGRNE. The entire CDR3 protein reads CASIVDGGRNEQFF.

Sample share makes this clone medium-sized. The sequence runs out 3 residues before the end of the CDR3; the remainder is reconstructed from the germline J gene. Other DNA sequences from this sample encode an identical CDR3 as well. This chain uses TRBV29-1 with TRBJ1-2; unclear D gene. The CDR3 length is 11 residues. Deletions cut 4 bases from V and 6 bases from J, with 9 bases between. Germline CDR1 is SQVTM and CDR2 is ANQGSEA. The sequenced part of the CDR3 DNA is TGCAGCGTTGTGTACTCGGATGGC. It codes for CSVVYSDG. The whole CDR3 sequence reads CSVVYSDGYTF.

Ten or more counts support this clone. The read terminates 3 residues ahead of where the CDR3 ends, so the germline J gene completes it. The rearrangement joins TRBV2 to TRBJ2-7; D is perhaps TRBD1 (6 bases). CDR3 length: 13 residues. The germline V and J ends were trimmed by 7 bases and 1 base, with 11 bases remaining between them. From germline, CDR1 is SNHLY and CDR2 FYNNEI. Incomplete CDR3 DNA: TGTGCCAGCAAGACAGGACAGTCCTACGAG. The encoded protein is CASKTGQSYE. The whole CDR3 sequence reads CASKTGQSYEQYF. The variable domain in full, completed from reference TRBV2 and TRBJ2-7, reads EPEVTQTPSHQVTQMGQEVILRCVPISNHLYFYWYRQILGQKVEFLVSFYNNEISEKSEIFDDQFSVERPDGSNFTLKIRSTKLEDSAMYFCASKTGQSYEQYFGPGTRLTVT.

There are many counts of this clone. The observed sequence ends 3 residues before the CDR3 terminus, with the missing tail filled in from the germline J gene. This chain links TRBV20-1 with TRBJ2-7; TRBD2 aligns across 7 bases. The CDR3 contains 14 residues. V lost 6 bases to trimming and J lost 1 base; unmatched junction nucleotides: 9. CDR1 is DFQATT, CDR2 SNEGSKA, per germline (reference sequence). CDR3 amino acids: CSAVWASGSYEQYF. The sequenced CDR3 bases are TGCAGTGCAGTCTGGGCTAGCGGTTCCTACGAG.

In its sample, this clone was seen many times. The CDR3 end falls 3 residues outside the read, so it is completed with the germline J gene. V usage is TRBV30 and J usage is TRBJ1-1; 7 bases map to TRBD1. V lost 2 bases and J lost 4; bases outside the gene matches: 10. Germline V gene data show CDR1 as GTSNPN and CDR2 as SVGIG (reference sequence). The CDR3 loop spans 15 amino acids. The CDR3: CAWSRTGGLSTEAFF. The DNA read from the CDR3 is TGTGCCTGGAGTAGGACAGGAGGACTGAGCACTGAA.

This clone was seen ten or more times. Here the CDR3 reads CASSFGVRGVGELFF. CDR3 DNA, as far as it was read: TGTGCCAGCAGTTTTGGAGTCAGGGGGGTCGGGGAG. The J gene is TRBJ2-2, the V gene TRBV2; D may be TRBD1 (7 bases). The read falls 3 residues short of the CDR3 end, and the missing part is taken from the germline J gene. The CDR3 is 15 amino acids. Germline-derived CDR1 and CDR2 are SNHLY and FYNNEI. V lost 5 bases to trimming and J lost 7 bases, with 17 bases between them. Together with reference TRBV2 and TRBJ2-2, the CDR3 gives the full variable domain: EPEVTQTPSHQVTQMGQEVILRCVPISNHLYFYWYRQILGQKVEFLVSFYNNEISEKSEIFDDQFSVERPDGSNFTLKIRSTKLEDSAMYFCASSFGVRGVGELFFGEGSRLTVL.